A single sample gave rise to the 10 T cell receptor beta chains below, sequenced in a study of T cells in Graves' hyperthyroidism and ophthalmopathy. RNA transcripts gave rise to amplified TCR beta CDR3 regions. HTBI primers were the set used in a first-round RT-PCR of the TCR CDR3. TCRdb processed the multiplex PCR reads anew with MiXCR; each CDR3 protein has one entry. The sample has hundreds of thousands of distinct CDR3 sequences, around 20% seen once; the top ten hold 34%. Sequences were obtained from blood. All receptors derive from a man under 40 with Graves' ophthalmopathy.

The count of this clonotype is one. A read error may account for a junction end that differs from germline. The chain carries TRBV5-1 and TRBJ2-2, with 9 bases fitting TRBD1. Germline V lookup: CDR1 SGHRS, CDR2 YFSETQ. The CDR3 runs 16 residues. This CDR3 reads CASSFRDRVYTGELFF. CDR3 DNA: TGTGCCAGCAGCTTCCGGGACAGGGTGTACACCGGGGAGCTGTTTTTT.

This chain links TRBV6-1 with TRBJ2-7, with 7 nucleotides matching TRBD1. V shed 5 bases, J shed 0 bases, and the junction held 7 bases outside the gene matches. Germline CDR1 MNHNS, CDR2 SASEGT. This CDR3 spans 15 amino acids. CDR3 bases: TGTGCCAGCAGTCCCCAGGGGGACGTCTCCTACGAGCAGTACTTC. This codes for CASSPQGDVSYEQYF.

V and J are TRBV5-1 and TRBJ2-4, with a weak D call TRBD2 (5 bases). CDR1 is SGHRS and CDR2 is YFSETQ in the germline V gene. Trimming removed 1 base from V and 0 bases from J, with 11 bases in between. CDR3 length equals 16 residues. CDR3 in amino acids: CASSLLAGLAKNIQYF. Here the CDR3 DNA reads TGCGCCAGCAGCTTGTTGGCAGGACTAGCCAAAAACATTCAGTACTTC.

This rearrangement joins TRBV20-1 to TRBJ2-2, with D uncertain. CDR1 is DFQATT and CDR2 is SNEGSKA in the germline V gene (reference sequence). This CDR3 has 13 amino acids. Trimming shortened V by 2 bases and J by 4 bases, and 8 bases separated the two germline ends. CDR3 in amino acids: CSARLDVTGELFF. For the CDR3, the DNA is TGCAGTGCTAGACTGGACGTCACCGGGGAGCTGTTTTTT.

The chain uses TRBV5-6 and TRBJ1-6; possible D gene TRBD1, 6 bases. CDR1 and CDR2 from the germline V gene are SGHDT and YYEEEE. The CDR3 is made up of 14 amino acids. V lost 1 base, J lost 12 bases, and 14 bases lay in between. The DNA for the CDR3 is TGTGCCAGCAGCTTGTTTACAGGGAAGGTACCCCTCCACTTT. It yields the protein CASSLFTGKVPLHF.

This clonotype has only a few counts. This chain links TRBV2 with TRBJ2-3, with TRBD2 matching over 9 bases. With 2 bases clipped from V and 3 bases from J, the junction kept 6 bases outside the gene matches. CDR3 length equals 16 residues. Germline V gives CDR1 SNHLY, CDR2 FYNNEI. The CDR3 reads CASSEYSGRETDTQYF. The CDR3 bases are TGTGCCAGCAGTGAATATAGCGGGAGAGAAACAGATACGCAGTATTTT.

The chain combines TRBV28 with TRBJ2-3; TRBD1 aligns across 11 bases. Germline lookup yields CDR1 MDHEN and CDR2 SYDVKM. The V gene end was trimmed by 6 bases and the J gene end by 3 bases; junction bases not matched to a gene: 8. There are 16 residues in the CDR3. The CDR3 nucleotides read TGTGCCAGCAGGCCGGACAGGGGGCCGGTGACAGATACGCAGTATTTT. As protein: CASRPDRGPVTDTQYF.

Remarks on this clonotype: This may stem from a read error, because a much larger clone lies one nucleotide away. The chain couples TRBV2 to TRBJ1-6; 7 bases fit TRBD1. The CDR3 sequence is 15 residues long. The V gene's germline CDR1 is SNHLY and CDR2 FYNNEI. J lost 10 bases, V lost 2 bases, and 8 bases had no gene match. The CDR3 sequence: CASSEQGQSGSPLHF. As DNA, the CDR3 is TGTGCCAGCAGTGAACAGGGACAGTCGGGGTCACCCCTCCACTTT.

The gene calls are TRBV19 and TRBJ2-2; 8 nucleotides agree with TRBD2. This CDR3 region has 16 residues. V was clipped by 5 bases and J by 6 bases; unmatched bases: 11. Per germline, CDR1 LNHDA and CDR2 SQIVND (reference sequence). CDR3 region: CASSLPGLVIPGELFF. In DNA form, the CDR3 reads TGTGCCAGTAGTTTACCGGGACTAGTTATCCCCGGGGAGCTGTTTTTT.

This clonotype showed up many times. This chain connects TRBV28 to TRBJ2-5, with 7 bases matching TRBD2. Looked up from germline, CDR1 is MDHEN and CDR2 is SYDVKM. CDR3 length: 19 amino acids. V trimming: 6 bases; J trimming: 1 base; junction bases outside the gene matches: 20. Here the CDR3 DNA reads TGTGCCAGCAGCTTAATGGTAGCGGGCCTTACCTATCTCCAAGAGACCCAGTACTTC. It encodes CASSLMVAGLTYLQETQYF.